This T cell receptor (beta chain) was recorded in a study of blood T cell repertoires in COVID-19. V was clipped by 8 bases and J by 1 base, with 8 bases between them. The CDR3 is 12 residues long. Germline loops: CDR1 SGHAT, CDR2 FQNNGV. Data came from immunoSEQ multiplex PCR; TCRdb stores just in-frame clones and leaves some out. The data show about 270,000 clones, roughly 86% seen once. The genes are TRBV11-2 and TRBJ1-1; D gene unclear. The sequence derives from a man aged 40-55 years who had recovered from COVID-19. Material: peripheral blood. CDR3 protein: CASHYGNTEAFF. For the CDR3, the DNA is TGTGCCAGCCACTACGGGAACACTGAAGCTTTCTTT.